These 4 T cell receptor beta chains originate from one sample sequenced in a study of T cell repertoires in cytomegalovirus infection. TCRdb reprocessed the reads with MiXCR, giving one entry per CDR3 protein. This table holds a few hundred thousand distinct CDR3 sequences, around a tenth found once. The sequenced sample consisted of PBMCs. The receptors were gathered from a human donor in good health (CMV status not recorded). Some clones in this sample may be carry-over from other donors' samples.

This clonotype was found a few times. This chain joins TRBV12-3 or TRBV12-4 and TRBJ2-5; a possible D gene is TRBD1 (6 bases). V was pared by 5 bases and J by 9 bases, with 22 bases between. The CDR3 length is 15 residues. The CDR3 sequence is CASSGRDTKLEAQYF. The CDR3 DNA sequence: TGTGCCAGCAGTGGTCGGGACACCAAACTCGAGGCCCAGTACTTC.

This clonotype occurred many times. The rearrangement joins TRBV4-3 to TRBJ2-1; TRBD2 agrees at 10 bases. Trimming cost V 3 bases and J 4 bases; bases outside gene matches: 12. This CDR3 is built from 18 residues. Germline loops: CDR1 LGHNA, CDR2 YSLEER. The CDR3 protein is CASSHQRGGLAAYNEQFF. DNA of the CDR3: TGCGCCAGCAGCCACCAAAGGGGCGGACTAGCGGCATACAATGAGCAGTTCTTC.

This clonotype showed up many times. V and J are TRBV25-1 and TRBJ1-2; no clear D gene. V shed 5 bases and J shed 5 bases, with 15 bases lying between them. This CDR3 has 14 amino acids. Germline V gene sequence: CDR1 MGHDK, CDR2 SYGVNS. The CDR3 DNA is TGTGCCAGCAGTTCACCGGGATCCCATTATGGCTACACCTTC. As protein: CASSSPGSHYGYTF.

J is TRBJ2-3 and V is TRBV7-6; 11 nucleotides agree with TRBD2. With V trimmed by 6 bases and J by 4 bases, 6 bases remained unmatched. Germline CDR1 and CDR2: SGHVS and FNYEAQ. The CDR3 has 15 residues. The CDR3 protein is CASSLTSGIPDTQYF. CDR3 sequence (DNA): TGTGCCAGCAGTCTGACTAGCGGGATCCCAGATACGCAGTATTTT.